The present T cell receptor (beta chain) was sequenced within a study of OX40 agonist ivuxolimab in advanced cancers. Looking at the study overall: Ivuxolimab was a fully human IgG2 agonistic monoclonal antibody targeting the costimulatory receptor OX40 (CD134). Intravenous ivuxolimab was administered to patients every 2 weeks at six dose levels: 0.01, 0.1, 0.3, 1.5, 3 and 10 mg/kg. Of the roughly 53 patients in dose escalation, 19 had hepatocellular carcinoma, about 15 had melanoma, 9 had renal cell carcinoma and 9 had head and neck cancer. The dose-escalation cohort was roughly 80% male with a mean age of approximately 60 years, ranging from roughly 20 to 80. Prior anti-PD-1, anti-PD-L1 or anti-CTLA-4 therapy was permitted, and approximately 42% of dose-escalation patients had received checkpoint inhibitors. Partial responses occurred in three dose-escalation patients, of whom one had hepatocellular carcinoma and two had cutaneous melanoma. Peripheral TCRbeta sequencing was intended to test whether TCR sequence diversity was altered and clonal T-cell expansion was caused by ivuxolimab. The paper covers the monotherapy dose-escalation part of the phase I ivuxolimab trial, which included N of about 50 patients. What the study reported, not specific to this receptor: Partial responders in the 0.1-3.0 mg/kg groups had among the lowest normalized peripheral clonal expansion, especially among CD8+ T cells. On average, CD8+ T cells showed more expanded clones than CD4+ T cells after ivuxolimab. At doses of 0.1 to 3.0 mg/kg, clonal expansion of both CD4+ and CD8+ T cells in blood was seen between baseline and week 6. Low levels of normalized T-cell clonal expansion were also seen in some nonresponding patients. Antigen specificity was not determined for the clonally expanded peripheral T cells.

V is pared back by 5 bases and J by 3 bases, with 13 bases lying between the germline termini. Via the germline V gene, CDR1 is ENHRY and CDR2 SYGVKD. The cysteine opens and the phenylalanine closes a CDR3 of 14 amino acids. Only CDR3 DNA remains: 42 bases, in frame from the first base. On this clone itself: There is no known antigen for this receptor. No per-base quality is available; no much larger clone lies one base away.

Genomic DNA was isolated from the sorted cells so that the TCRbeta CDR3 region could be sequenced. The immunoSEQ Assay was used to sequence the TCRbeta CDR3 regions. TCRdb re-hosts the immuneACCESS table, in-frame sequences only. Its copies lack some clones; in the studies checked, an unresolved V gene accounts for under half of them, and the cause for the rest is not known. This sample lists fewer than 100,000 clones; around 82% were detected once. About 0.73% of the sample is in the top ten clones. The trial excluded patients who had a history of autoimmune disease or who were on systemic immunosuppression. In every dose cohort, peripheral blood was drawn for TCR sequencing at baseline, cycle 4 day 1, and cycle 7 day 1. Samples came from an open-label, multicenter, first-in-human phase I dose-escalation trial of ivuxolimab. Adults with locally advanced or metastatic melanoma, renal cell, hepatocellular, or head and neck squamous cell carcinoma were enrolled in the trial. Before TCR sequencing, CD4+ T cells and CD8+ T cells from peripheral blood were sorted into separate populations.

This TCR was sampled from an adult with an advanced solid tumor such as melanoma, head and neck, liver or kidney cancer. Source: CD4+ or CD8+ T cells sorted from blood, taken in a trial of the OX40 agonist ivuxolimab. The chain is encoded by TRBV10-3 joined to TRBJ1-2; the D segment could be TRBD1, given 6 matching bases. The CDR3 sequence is CAISSGGADYGYTF. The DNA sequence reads TGTGCCATCAGTTCGGGGGGCGCGGACTATGGCTACACCTTC.